This T cell receptor beta chain originates from a study of shared clonotypes between healthy human individuals. The method was immunoSEQ multiplex PCR; TCRdb's version includes in-frame clones alone and lacks a portion of them. The sample yields 85,000 to 100,000 clones, almost 70% seen once. The ends were cut back, 4 bases at V and 2 bases at J, with 10 bases in the middle. The CDR3 has 13 amino acids. From germline, CDR1 is SGHNT and CDR2 YYREEE (reference sequence). The chain employs TRBV5-4 and TRBJ2-7; D gene ambiguous. Sequenced: memory CD8+ T cells sorted from blood. Documented subset: CD45RO+ cells pooled with CCR7-negative TemRA cells. This receptor was identified in a man younger than 40 in good health. The CDR3 DNA reads as TGTGCCAGCAGCCGCGACCGACCCTACGAGCAGTACTTC. It codes for CASSRDRPYEQYF. Complete variable domain (other parts from reference TRBV5-4 and TRBJ2-7): ETGVTQSPTHLIKTRGQQVTLRCSSQSGHNTVSWYQQALGQGPQFIFQYYREEENGRGNFPPRFSGLQFPNYSSELNVNALELDDSALYLCASSRDRPYEQYFGPGTRLTVT.